Presented here are 30 T cell receptor beta chains from one specimen sequenced in a study of blood T cells in healthy people across ages. A second PCR of roughly 7 to 11 cycles used a sample-barcoded 5' primer and a J-beta primer mix. In TCRdb, the 5' RACE reads were re-called with MiXCR into one record per CDR3 protein. The sample yields about 1 million distinct CDR3 sequences, 45% seen once. Sequenced: blood. The receptors here all came from a woman aged 55-75 years in good health.

The chain's CDR3 is CASSRQTQNSGANVLTF. Written as DNA, the CDR3 is TGCGCCAGCAGCCGACAGACTCAAAATTCTGGGGCCAACGTCCTGACTTTC. The chain recombines TRBV4-1 with TRBJ2-6; a possible D gene is TRBD1 (5 bases). Trimming removed 4 bases at V and 1 base at J, with 14 bases between. This CDR3 spans 17 amino acids. The germline V gene encodes CDR1 MGHRA and CDR2 YSYEKL.

Turning to this clonotype: Its ends do not fully match the called genes, so a read error is possible. The gene calls are TRBV20-1 and TRBJ2-1, with 7 bases identical to TRBD2. The CDR3 contains 14 residues. CDR1 DFQATT and CDR2 SNEGSKA come from the germline V gene (reference sequence). Here the CDR3 reads CSARGLAENNERFF. CDR3 DNA sequence: TGCAGTGCTAGGGGCCTAGCGGAGAACAATGAGCGGTTCTTC.

This clonotype was observed a handful of times. The chain carries TRBV7-9 and TRBJ1-1, with D perhaps matching TRBD1 (6 bases). The V end was cut by 1 base, the J end by 1 base, with 16 bases between. CDR3 length equals 17 residues. Per germline, CDR1 SEHNR and CDR2 FQNEAQ (reference sequence). The CDR3 coding sequence is TGTGCCAGCAGCTTAGTGGCTGGAGGGGGATGGAACACTGAAGCTTTCTTT. It yields the protein CASSLVAGGGWNTEAFF.

This chain links TRBV3-1 with TRBJ1-5; a possible D gene is TRBD1 (6 bases). CDR1 and CDR2 (germline): LGHDT, YNNKEL (reference sequence). The CDR3 covers 13 residues. V gave up 3 bases and J gave up 6 bases, with 9 bases separating them. In DNA, the CDR3 is TGTGCCAGCAGCCAGCAGGGGATTCAGCCCCAGCATTTT. Translation: CASSQQGIQPQHF.

The genes are TRBV7-2 and TRBJ2-4, with TRBD2 as a possible D gene (5 bases). The J call may not be correct, given that the DNA end is closer to TRBJ2-7. Germline CDR1 is SGHTA and CDR2 is FQGNSA. This CDR3 has 14 residues. The CDR3 coding sequence is TGTGCCAGCAGCGTTCCGGGATCCACCTACGAGCAGTACTTC. Translating it yields CASSVPGSTYEQYF.

This clonotype showed up just once. The chain uses TRBV7-8 and TRBJ2-3; D not resolved. The V gene lost 2 bases and the J gene lost 5 bases, with 14 bases spanning the gap. CDR1 is SGHVS and CDR2 is FQNEAQ in the germline V gene. This CDR3 contains 15 residues. CDR3 in amino acids: CASSLSAAAGDTQYF. CDR3 nucleotides: TGTGCCAGCAGCTTATCCGCGGCCGCTGGAGATACGCAGTATTTT.

The sample holds a few counts of this clonotype. V and J are TRBV10-3 and TRBJ1-5; D is unresolved. Germline V gives CDR1 ENHRY, CDR2 SYGVKD. Trimming stripped 2 bases from V and 3 bases from J, with 11 bases between. The CDR3 consists of 15 residues. The CDR3 is CAISENPQANQPQHF. Here the CDR3 DNA reads TGTGCCATCAGTGAGAACCCCCAGGCCAATCAGCCCCAGCATTTT.

The V and J genes are TRBV7-9 and TRBJ2-5; D unclear. The CDR3 is made up of 13 amino acids. V lost 5 bases, J lost 11 bases, and 18 bases lay in between. The germline CDR1 and CDR2 sequences are SEHNR and FQNEAQ (reference sequence). The DNA for the CDR3 is TGTGCCAGCAGCCCGGGCGGAGTTGTGGAGCAGTACTTC. Translated, it gives CASSPGGVVEQYF.

The rearrangement joins TRBV10-3 to TRBJ2-1; TRBD2 might be the D (6 bases). V shed 2 bases and J shed 4 bases, with 12 bases lying between them. CDR1 ENHRY and CDR2 SYGVKD come from the germline V gene. This CDR3 spans 15 amino acids. CDR3 residues: CAISEGGRTYNEQFF. The CDR3 bases are TGTGCCATCAGTGAGGGGGGGAGGACATACAATGAGCAGTTCTTC.

DNA for the CDR3: TGTGCCATCAGTGAGTTGGAACAGCAGTATTTT. Its protein is CAISELEQQYF. The chain couples TRBV10-3 to TRBJ2-3; D gene uncertain. CDR1 is ENHRY, CDR2 SYGVKD, per germline. With 1 base removed from V and 11 bases from J, the gap between germline ends came to 7 bases. The CDR3 length is 11 residues.

The chain is built from TRBV12-5 and TRBJ1-1; D may be TRBD1 (6 bases). The CDR3 totals 15 residues. CDR1 is LGHNT and CDR2 is FRNRAP in the germline V gene. V was cut by 5 bases and J by 3 bases, with 16 bases left in between. Here the CDR3 DNA reads TGTGCTAGTGGTAACGCCGGGGGCGGGTACACTGAAGCTTTCTTT. It translates to CASGNAGGGYTEAFF.

This clonotype turned up a few times. This CDR3 is CSVELGLNEKLFF. DNA of the CDR3: TGCAGCGTTGAATTAGGACTTAATGAAAAACTGTTTTTT. J is TRBJ1-4 and V is TRBV29-1; D is undetermined. V lost 2 bases, J lost 4 bases, and 8 bases lay in between. The CDR3 covers 13 residues. From germline, CDR1 is SQVTM and CDR2 ANQGSEA.

The chain couples TRBV11-2 to TRBJ2-5; perhaps TRBD1 as D (6 bases). The closer fit of TRBJ2-7 to the DNA end suggests the J call may be wrong. CDR1 and CDR2 from the germline V gene are SGHAT and FQNNGV. The CDR3 loop spans 15 amino acids. DNA for the CDR3: TGTGCCAGCAGCTTGGGACGGGGACAATCCAGCGAGCAGTACTTC. Protein: CASSLGRGQSSEQYF.

The chain employs TRBV7-9 and TRBJ1-2; D not certain. V lost 2 bases and J lost 0, with 7 bases in between. This CDR3 spans 14 amino acids. CDR1 and CDR2 from the germline V gene are SEHNR and FQNEAQ (reference sequence). The chain's CDR3 is CASSLSRANYGYTF. The CDR3 DNA is TGTGCCAGCAGCTTATCCCGGGCTAACTATGGCTACACCTTC.

This clonotype was picked up a small number of times. The rearrangement uses TRBV7-9 and TRBJ2-2; 7 nucleotides align to TRBD2. Germline V gives CDR1 SEHNR, CDR2 FQNEAQ (reference sequence). The junction had 12 bases not matched to a gene; V was cut back by 3 bases and J by 2 bases. CDR3 length: 18 amino acids. This chain's CDR3 is CASSFSEELALNTGELFF. Written as DNA, the CDR3 is TGTGCCAGCAGCTTTTCCGAGGAACTAGCGCTTAACACCGGGGAGCTGTTTTTT.

The rearrangement uses TRBV7-8 and TRBJ2-5, with D unclear. Trimming left V 1 base short and J 3 bases short, with 15 bases between. Germline CDR1 reads SGHVS; CDR2 reads FQNEAQ. The CDR3 consists of 16 residues. As DNA, the CDR3 is TGTGCCAGCAGCTTAGAATGGCGCGGCACGGAAGAGACCCAGTACTTC. It encodes CASSLEWRGTEETQYF.

This clonotype was recorded at least ten times. The V gene is TRBV9, the J gene TRBJ2-4; D ambiguous. The CDR3 is 14 residues long. Germline V gives CDR1 SGDLS, CDR2 YYNGEE. Trimming removed 0 bases at V and 5 bases at J, with 9 bases between. CDR3 DNA: TGTGCCAGCAGCGTAGGGGGTCGGGAAAACATTCAGTACTTC. As protein: CASSVGGRENIQYF.

In its sample, this clonotype was seen a few times. The chain employs TRBV7-2 and TRBJ2-4; D is perhaps TRBD2 (6 bases). The last part of the DNA fits TRBJ2-7 better; the J call may be wrong. This CDR3 comprises 13 residues. From germline, CDR1 is SGHTA and CDR2 FQGNSA. CDR3 protein: CASSLKLAREQYF. DNA for the CDR3: TGTGCCAGCAGCTTAAAACTAGCACGCGAGCAGTACTTC.

This clonotype was counted only a few times. The CDR3 loop is CASSLSPPIRGPQETQYF. CDR3 nucleotide sequence: TGTGCCAGCAGCTTATCCCCCCCTATCAGGGGTCCCCAAGAGACCCAGTACTTC. The J gene is TRBJ2-5, the V gene TRBV7-3; D perhaps matches TRBD1 (6 bases). The CDR3 is 18 amino acids. V was trimmed by 2 bases and J by 1 base, leaving 20 bases between them. The germline V gene has CDR1 SGHTA and CDR2 FQGTGA.

The chain links TRBV15 to TRBJ1-2, with unresolved D. This CDR3 is built from 13 residues. V lost 0 bases to trimming and J lost 2 bases, with 4 bases between them. Germline CDR1 and CDR2: LNHNV and YYDKDF (reference sequence). The CDR3 nucleotides read TGTGCCACCAGCAGAGACACGAACTATGGCTACACCTTC. Its protein product is CATSRDTNYGYTF. The whole variable domain, filled in from reference TRBV15 and TRBJ1-2, reads DAMVIQNPRYQVTQFGKPVTLSCSQTLNHNVMYWYQQKSSQAPKLLFHYYDKDFNNEADTPDNFQSRRPNTSFCFLDIRSPGLGDTAMYLCATSRDTNYGYTFGSGTRLTVV.

The chain is built from TRBV3-1 and TRBJ1-1, with D unclear. V lost 5 bases and J 4 bases, leaving 11 bases between the germline ends. The CDR3 sequence is 13 residues long. CDR1 and CDR2 (germline): LGHDT, YNNKEL (reference sequence). The CDR3 DNA reads as TGTGCCAGCAGCTCCGCAGTGGGCACTGAAGCTTTCTTT. Amino acid sequence: CASSSAVGTEAFF.

This chain links TRBV9 with TRBJ2-1, with D perhaps TRBD1 (7 bases). Trimming cost V 5 bases and J 10 bases, with 16 bases left between them. Germline CDR1 and CDR2: SGDLS and YYNGEE. The CDR3 loop spans 13 amino acids. The chain's CDR3 is CASRAQGGGEQFF. As DNA, the CDR3 is TGTGCCAGCAGAGCTCAGGGGGGCGGAGAGCAGTTCTTC.

This clonotype was seen a few times. This CDR3 reads CASTSGTGVWSNQPQHF. As DNA, the CDR3 is TGTGCCAGCACTTCAGGGACAGGGGTATGGAGCAATCAGCCCCAGCATTTT. This sequence joins TRBV6-5 and TRBJ1-5; 10 nucleotides match TRBD1. The V and J ends lost 7 bases and 1 base, in that order; junction bases with no gene match: 10. CDR1 and CDR2 from the germline V gene are MNHEY and SVGAGI. The CDR3 loop spans 17 amino acids.

The chain employs TRBV4-2 and TRBJ2-1; D is unclear. The J call may not be correct, given that the DNA end is closer to TRBJ2-7. This CDR3 has 14 amino acids. Looked up from germline, CDR1 is LGHNA and CDR2 is YNFKEQ. This CDR3 is CASSPGPPYNEQYF. The CDR3 region has the DNA TGTGCCAGCAGCCCCGGACCCCCCTACAATGAGCAGTACTTC.

This clonotype came up a few times. The chain carries TRBV20-1 and TRBJ2-5, with 9 bases fitting TRBD1. Germline CDR1 DFQATT, CDR2 SNEGSKA (reference sequence). The CDR3 covers 14 residues. V shed 5 bases and J 1 base; nucleotides not matched to a gene: 5. For the CDR3, the DNA is TGCAGTGCTGAGGACAGGGGTGTCCAAGAGACCCAGTACTTC. Translating it yields CSAEDRGVQETQYF.

The chain employs TRBV3-1 and TRBJ2-7; D not certain. Germline V gene sequence: CDR1 LGHDT, CDR2 YNNKEL (reference sequence). Trimming took off 0 bases at V and 4 bases at J, with 10 bases between the two ends. CDR3 length: 14 amino acids. The CDR3 region has the DNA TGTGCCAGCAGCCAAGAACCCCGTCCATACGAGCAGTACTTC. Translating gives CASSQEPRPYEQYF.

In regard to this clonotype: Possible read error: a much larger clone is one base away. The CDR3 DNA reads as TGTGCCACCAGGTCAGCGACGTCCTACGAGCAGTACTTC. Residues: CATRSATSYEQYF. This chain joins TRBV6-5 and TRBJ2-1; no reliable D call. The last part of the DNA fits TRBJ2-7 better; the J call may be wrong. The CDR3 runs to 13 residues. From germline, CDR1 is MNHEY and CDR2 SVGAGI.

There are a few counts of this clonotype. This chain joins TRBV4-1 and TRBJ2-7, with 11 bases aligning to TRBD2. The V gene end was trimmed by 2 bases and the J gene end by 0 bases; junction bases not matched to a gene: 18. From germline, CDR1 is MGHRA and CDR2 YSYEKL. The CDR3 is made up of 21 amino acids. The CDR3 sequence: CASSQQEMATSGVGGSYEQYF. The CDR3 coding sequence is TGCGCCAGCAGCCAACAAGAAATGGCGACTAGCGGGGTAGGGGGCTCCTACGAGCAGTACTTC.

The J gene is TRBJ2-1, the V gene TRBV11-3; D is possibly TRBD2 (5 bases). The V and J ends lost 1 base and 2 bases respectively, with 9 bases between them. This CDR3 is built from 15 residues. Germline-derived CDR1 and CDR2 are SGHNT and YENEEA. CDR3 protein: CASSLGMGAYNEQFF. The CDR3 region has the DNA TGTGCCAGCAGCTTAGGCATGGGAGCCTACAATGAGCAGTTCTTC.

In its sample, this clonotype was seen many times. V gene TRBV7-2 combines with J gene TRBJ2-7, with D possibly matching TRBD2 (5 bases). CDR1 and CDR2 (germline): SGHTA, FQGNSA. The CDR3 totals 15 residues. V dropped 2 bases and J dropped 2 bases, with 13 bases sitting between them. The CDR3 sequence: CASSLRSGIPYEQYF. The CDR3 DNA is TGTGCCAGCAGCTTACGCTCGGGGATCCCCTACGAGCAGTACTTC. The variable domain in full, completed from reference TRBV7-2 and TRBJ2-7, reads GAGVSQSPSNKVTEKGKDVELRCDPISGHTALYWYRQSLGQGLEFLIYFQGNSAPDKSGLPSDRFSAERTGGSVSTLTIQRTQQEDSAVYLCASSLRSGIPYEQYFGPGTRLTVT.